These 3 T cell receptor beta chains came from one sample sequenced in a study of T cell repertoires in cytomegalovirus infection. MiXCR was run by TCRdb on the reads, yielding one entry per CDR3 protein. The table shows roughly 500,000 distinct CDR3 sequences, with 16% occurring only once. The sample consisted of CD8+ T cells from PBMCs. The receptor source for this set is a human donor in good health (CMV status not recorded). Some clones in this sample may be carry-over from other donors' samples.

Note on this clonotype: Germline and junction disagree at one end, which may indicate a read error. The J gene is TRBJ1-6, the V gene TRBV4-2; no firm D call. The CDR3 has 15 amino acids. Germline CDR1 is LGHNA and CDR2 is YNFKEQ. The CDR3 nucleotides read TGTGCCAGCAGCACTTCGGGCAGTGCGGATTCACCCCACCACTTT. Translation: CASSTSGSADSPHHF.

This clonotype was seen many times. This chain connects TRBV28 to TRBJ2-1; possibly TRBD1 for D (5 bases). The germline V gene has CDR1 MDHEN and CDR2 SYDVKM. The CDR3 spans 16 residues. Trimming stripped 3 bases from V and 6 bases from J, with 18 bases between. The CDR3: CASSFLETSGPNEQFF. Here the CDR3 DNA reads TGTGCCAGCAGTTTCTTGGAGACTTCAGGGCCCAATGAGCAGTTCTTC.

This clonotype was observed at least ten times. A read error may account for a junction end that differs from germline. The chain combines TRBV5-5 with TRBJ2-1; tentatively, D is TRBD2 (5 bases). The CDR3 has 14 residues. The V gene's germline CDR1 is SGHKS and CDR2 YYEKEE (reference sequence). CDR3 sequence (DNA): TGTGCCAGCAGCTGGGGAGAGACCTCCCTGGAGACGCACTTC. Its translation: CASSWGETSLETHF. Full variable domain (rest looked up from reference TRBV5-5 and TRBJ2-1): DAGVTQSPTHLIKTRGQQVTLRCSPISGHKSVSWYQQVLGQGPQFIFQYYEKEERGRGNFPDRFSARQFPNYSSELNVNALLLGDSALYLCASSWGETSLETHFGPGTRLTVL.